This entry lists 3 T cell receptor beta chains sequenced from one sample in a study of blood T cell repertoires in COVID-19 (dated by TCRdb to the early 2020s). The method behind the library was the immunoSEQ multiplex PCR assay. TCRdb took this table from immuneACCESS and kept in-frame rearrangements with V and J called. Such tables lack part of the clones; where checked against another copy, unresolved V genes explain under half of the gap, and the rest is unexplained. This sample gives 60,000 to 85,000 clones in total; about 92% of them show up just once. Around 1.6% of the sample goes to the ten largest clones. What was sequenced was peripheral blood. These receptors all come from a man aged 45-65 years with acute or convalescent COVID-19.

The V call is TRBV27, the J call TRBJ2-3, with D perhaps TRBD1 (6 bases). Germline CDR1 and CDR2: MNHEY and SMNVEV (reference sequence). V lost 2 bases and J lost 4, with 13 bases in between. The CDR3 has 15 amino acids. The CDR3 is CASSLIPGAADTQYF. DNA of the CDR3: TGTGCCAGCAGTTTAATTCCAGGGGCGGCAGATACGCAGTATTTT.

The count of this clone is one. The rearrangement links TRBV28 to TRBJ2-1; weak D call: TRBD1 (6 bases). The CDR3 loop spans 12 amino acids. The V and J ends lost 5 bases and 6 bases respectively, with 8 bases between them. CDR1 MDHEN and CDR2 SYDVKM come from the germline V gene. This CDR3 reads CASSDRRNEQFF. CDR3 DNA sequence: TGTGCCAGCAGTGACAGGCGCAATGAGCAGTTCTTC.

The V and J genes are TRBV18 and TRBJ2-1; the match to TRBD1 covers 7 bases. Losses at the gene ends were 2 bases for V and 2 bases for J; bases not matched to a gene: 3. CDR1 KGHSH and CDR2 LQKENI come from the germline V gene. The CDR3 covers 15 residues. CDR3 in DNA: TGTGCCAGCTCACCATGGACAGGAGCCTACAATGAGCAGTTCTTC. Protein sequence: CASSPWTGAYNEQFF.